The rows below give T cell receptor beta chains drawn from one sample of a study of cytomegalovirus exposure and HLA in healthy donors. Sequencing used immunoSEQ multiplex PCR; TCRdb keeps in-frame clones, though not all of them. The data show some 150,000 clones, about four fifths seen once. The specimen sequenced was PBMCs. The source is a man aged 35 to 55 in good health and CMV-seropositive. Both conserved end residues are part of each CDR3. D genes are given only for firm matches. The size of a clone is reported for some rows only, either as once, few or many, or as a class for expanded clones.

.	TRBV9	15	TRBJ2-7	TRBD1	CASSRAGGLVYEQYF	TGTGCCAGCAGCCGGGCAGGGGGCCTTGTTTACGAGCAGTACTTC
few	TRBV6-5	15	TRBJ1-1	TRBD1	CASSYSWTGGQGAFF	TGTGCCAGCAGTTACTCCTGGACAGGGGGACAGGGAGCTTTCTTT
.	TRBV9	15	TRBJ2-1	TRBD2	CASTRGGGDYNEQFF	TGTGCCAGCACACGGGGTGGGGGGGACTACAATGAGCAGTTCTTC
.	TRBV5-6	15	TRBJ2-7	.	CASSLRGLSPYEQYF	TGTGCCAGCAGCTTGCGAGGGTTAAGCCCCTACGAGCAGTACTTC
few	TRBV7-2	15	TRBJ2-3	TRBD1	CASSSQGALTDTQYF	TGTGCCAGCAGCTCCCAGGGGGCATTGACAGATACGCAGTATTTT
.	TRBV18	15	TRBJ1-3	.	CASSLQDSSGNTIYF	TGTGCCAGCTCGCTACAGGATAGCTCTGGAAACACCATATATTTT
.	TRBV18	12	TRBJ2-7	.	CASSSPSYEQYF	TGTGCCAGCTCATCCCCTTCCTACGAGCAGTACTTC
.	TRBV7-9	15	TRBJ2-7	TRBD2	CASSLDLAGSNEQYF	TGTGCCAGCAGCTTAGATCTAGCGGGGTCGAACGAGCAGTACTTC
.	TRBV18	15	TRBJ1-2	.	CASSPVAGERYGYTF	TGTGCCAGCTCACCTGTGGCAGGGGAAAGATATGGCTACACCTTC
.	TRBV5-1	13	TRBJ2-1	.	CASSLGSYNEQFF	TGCGCCAGCAGCTTGGGCAGTTACAATGAGCAGTTCTTC
.	TRBV9	13	TRBJ2-7	.	CASNLNGGNEQYF	TGTGCCAGCAACCTAAACGGAGGGAACGAGCAGTACTTC
.	TRBV11-1	13	TRBJ1-2	TRBD1	CASSLNRGYGYTF	TGTGCCAGCAGCTTAAACAGGGGCTATGGCTACACCTTC
once	TRBV4-2	20	TRBJ2-6	TRBD1	CASSQKTLGTGVSGANVLTF	TGTGCCAGCAGCCAGAAGACTCTTGGGACAGGAGTCTCTGGGGCCAACGTCCTGACTTTC
few	TRBV5-6	14	TRBJ1-3	TRBD1	CASTRDRAGNTIYF	TGTGCCAGCACACGGGACAGGGCTGGAAACACCATATATTTT
.	TRBV6-6	14	TRBJ1-1	.	CASSLKGSNTEAFF	TGTGCCAGCAGTTTAAAGGGGTCGAACACTGAAGCTTTCTTT
.	TRBV27	14	TRBJ1-2	.	CASSLAGSNYGYTF	TGTGCCAGCAGTTTGGCAGGGTCTAACTATGGCTACACCTTC
.	TRBV19	15	TRBJ2-1	TRBD2	CASTNSGGSYNEQFF	TGTGCCAGCACTAATAGCGGGGGGTCCTACAATGAGCAGTTCTTC
.	TRBV9	13	TRBJ2-5	TRBD1	CASSRGGRETQYF	TGTGCCAGCAGCAGAGGGGGCCGGGAGACCCAGTACTTC
.	TRBV7-2	15	TRBJ1-4	.	CASSFNVGRNEKLFF	TGTGCCAGCAGCTTTAACGTGGGGAGGAATGAAAAACTGTTTTTT
.	TRBV11-1	15	TRBJ1-4	TRBD1	CASSPGDSRYEKLFF	TGTGCCAGCAGCCCCGGGGACAGTCGGTATGAAAAACTGTTTTTT
few	TRBV10-3	14	TRBJ1-5	.	CASSPLPSFQPQHF	TGTGCCAGCAGTCCCCTCCCCTCTTTTCAGCCCCAGCATTTT
.	TRBV5-1	13	TRBJ2-1	.	CASRTGPYNEQFF	TGCGCCAGCAGGACAGGTCCCTACAATGAGCAGTTCTTC
.	TRBV18	12	TRBJ2-3	.	CASSSVTDTQYF	TGTGCCAGCTCATCCGTCACAGATACGCAGTATTTT
.	TRBV5-1	13	TRBJ1-1	.	CASRVIPDTEAFF	TGCGCCAGCAGGGTTATTCCGGACACTGAAGCTTTCTTT
.	TRBV6-5	15	TRBJ2-7	TRBD1	CASSRPGQGLYEQYF	TGTGCCAGCAGCCGTCCGGGACAGGGACTCTACGAGCAGTACTTC
few	TRBV9	14	TRBJ1-5	.	CASSVTGGNQPQHF	TGTGCCAGCAGCGTAACCGGGGGCAATCAGCCCCAGCATTTT
.	TRBV9	13	TRBJ1-1	.	CASGVVPGTEAFF	TGTGCCAGCGGCGTAGTACCAGGCACTGAAGCTTTCTTT
.	TRBV2	15	TRBJ1-6	.	CASSIRSSYNSPLHF	TGTGCCAGCAGTATCCGGAGCTCCTATAATTCACCCCTCCACTTT
.	TRBV7-3	12	TRBJ2-1	TRBD2	CASSLTAGVQFF	TGTGCCAGCAGCTTAACCGCGGGGGTGCAGTTCTTC
.	TRBV29-1	13	TRBJ2-2	.	CSSWGGGGGELFF	TGCAGCTCCTGGGGGGGCGGAGGCGGGGAGCTGTTTTTT
.	TRBV2	15	TRBJ2-5	.	CASGRFRGSGETQYF	TGTGCCAGTGGCCGATTCAGGGGCTCTGGGGAGACCCAGTACTTC
.	TRBV27	16	TRBJ2-7	TRBD1	CASSRTGGASRYEQYF	TGTGCCAGCAGCCGGACAGGGGGCGCTTCCAGGTACGAGCAGTACTTC
.	TRBV6-1	15	TRBJ2-5	TRBD1	CASSSPGQGLKTQYF	TGTGCCAGCAGTAGTCCGGGACAGGGGTTAAAGACCCAGTACTTC